This T cell receptor beta chain was sequenced during a study of shared clonotypes between healthy human individuals. General observations from the study: Non-shared clonotypes displayed generation probabilities falling below those of clonotypes present in all four donors.

The CDR3 extends over 14 amino acids. Germline loops: CDR1 SGHTA, CDR2 FQGNSA. Trimming stripped 1 base from V and 3 bases from J, with 10 bases between. Clones were read by immunoSEQ multiplex PCR, and TCRdb kept only the in-frame ones, dropping some. Of 1,500,000 or so clones in the sample, less than 99% are singletons; the top ten hold approximately 0.4%. This clone was recorded only once. The antigen remains undetermined. This chain uses TRBV7-2 with TRBJ2-7; D not certain. The receptor comes from a man aged 25 to 40 in good health. Specimen: naive CD4+ T cells sorted from blood. The subset was: CD45RA+ positively selected. CDR3 sequence reads: CASSLVGRDYEQYF. The DNA of the CDR3 is TGTGCCAGCAGCTTAGTGGGTAGGGACTACGAGCAGTACTTC.